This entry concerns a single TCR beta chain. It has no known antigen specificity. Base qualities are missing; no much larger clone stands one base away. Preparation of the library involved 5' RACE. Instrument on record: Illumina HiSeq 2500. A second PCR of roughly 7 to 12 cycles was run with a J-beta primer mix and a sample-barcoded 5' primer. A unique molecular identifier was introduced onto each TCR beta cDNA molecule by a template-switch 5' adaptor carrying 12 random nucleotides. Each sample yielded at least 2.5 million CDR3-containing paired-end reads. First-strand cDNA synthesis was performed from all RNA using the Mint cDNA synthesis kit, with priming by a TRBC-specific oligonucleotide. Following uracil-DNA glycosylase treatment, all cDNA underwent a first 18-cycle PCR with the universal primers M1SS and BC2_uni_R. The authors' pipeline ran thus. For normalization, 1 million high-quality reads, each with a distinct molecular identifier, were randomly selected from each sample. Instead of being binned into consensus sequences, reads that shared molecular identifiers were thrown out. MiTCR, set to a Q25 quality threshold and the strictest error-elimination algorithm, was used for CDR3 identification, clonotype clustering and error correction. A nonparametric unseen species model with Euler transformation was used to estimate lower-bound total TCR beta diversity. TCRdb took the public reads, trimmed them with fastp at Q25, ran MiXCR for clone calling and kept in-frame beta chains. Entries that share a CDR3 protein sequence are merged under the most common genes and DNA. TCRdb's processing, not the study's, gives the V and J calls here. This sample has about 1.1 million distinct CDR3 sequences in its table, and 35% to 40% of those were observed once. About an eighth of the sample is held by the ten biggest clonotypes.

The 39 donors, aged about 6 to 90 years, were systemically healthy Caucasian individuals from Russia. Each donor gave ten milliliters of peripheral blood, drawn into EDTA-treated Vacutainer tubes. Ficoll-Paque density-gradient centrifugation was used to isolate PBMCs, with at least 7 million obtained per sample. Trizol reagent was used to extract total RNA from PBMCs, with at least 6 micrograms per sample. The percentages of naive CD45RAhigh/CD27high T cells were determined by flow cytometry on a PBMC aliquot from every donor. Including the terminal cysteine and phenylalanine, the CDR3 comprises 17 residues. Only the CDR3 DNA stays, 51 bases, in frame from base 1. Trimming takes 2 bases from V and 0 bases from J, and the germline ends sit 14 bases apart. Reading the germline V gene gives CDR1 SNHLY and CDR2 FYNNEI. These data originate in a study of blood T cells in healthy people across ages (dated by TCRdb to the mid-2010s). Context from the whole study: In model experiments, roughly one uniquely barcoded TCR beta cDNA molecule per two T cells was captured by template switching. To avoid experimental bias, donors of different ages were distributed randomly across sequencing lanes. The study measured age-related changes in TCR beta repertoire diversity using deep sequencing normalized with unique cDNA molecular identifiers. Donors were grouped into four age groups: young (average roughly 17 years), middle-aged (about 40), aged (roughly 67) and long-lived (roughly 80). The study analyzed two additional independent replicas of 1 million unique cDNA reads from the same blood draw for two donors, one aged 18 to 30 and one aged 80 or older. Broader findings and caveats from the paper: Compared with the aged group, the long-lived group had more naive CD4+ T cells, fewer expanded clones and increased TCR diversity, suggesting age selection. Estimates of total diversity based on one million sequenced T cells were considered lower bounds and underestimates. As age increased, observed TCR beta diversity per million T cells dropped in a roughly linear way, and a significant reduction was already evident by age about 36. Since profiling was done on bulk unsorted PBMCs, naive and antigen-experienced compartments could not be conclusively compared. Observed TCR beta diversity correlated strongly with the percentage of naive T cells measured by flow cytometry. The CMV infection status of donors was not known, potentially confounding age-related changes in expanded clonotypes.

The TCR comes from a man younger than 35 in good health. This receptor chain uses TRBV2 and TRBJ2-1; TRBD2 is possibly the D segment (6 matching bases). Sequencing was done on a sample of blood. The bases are TGTGCCAGCAGTGAAATTAGCGGAGGGAGCTCCTACAATGAGCAGTTCTTC. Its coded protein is CASSEISGGSSYNEQFF.